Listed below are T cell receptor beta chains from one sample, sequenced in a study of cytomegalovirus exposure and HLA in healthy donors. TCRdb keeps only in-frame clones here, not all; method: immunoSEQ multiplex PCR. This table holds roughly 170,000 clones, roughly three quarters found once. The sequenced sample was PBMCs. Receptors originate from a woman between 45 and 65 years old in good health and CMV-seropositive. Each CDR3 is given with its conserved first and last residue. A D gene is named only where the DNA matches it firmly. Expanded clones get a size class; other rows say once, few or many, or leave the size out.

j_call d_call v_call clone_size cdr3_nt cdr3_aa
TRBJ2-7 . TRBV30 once TGTGCCGGGGCAGGGGCCTACGAGCAGTACTTC CAGAGAYEQYF
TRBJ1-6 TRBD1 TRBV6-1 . TGTGCCAGCACAGGGGGGACACCCCTCCACTTT CASTGGTPLHF
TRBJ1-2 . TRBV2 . TGTGCCAGCAGTGAGAACAGCTATGGCTACACCTTC CASSENSYGYTF
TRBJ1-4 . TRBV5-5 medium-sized TGTGCCAGCAGCTGGACACCGGGACTCTCTAATGAAAAACTGTTTTTT CASSWTPGLSNEKLFF
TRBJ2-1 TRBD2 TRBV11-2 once TGTGCCAGCGGCCGGGGGGGCGACTACAATGAGCAGTTCTTC CASGRGGDYNEQFF
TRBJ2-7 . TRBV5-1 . TGCGCCAGCAGCCCAATCCCCGGGGGTAGCTCCTACGAGCAGTACTTC CASSPIPGGSSYEQYF
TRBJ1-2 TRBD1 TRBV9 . TGTGCCAGCAGCCCATCTGGACAGGGGGCATGGCACGGCTACACCTTC CASSPSGQGAWHGYTF
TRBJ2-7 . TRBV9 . TGTGCCAGCAGCGTAGACCCCCACGGCTCCTACGAGCAGTACTTC CASSVDPHGSYEQYF
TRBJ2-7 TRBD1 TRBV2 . TGTGCCAGCAGGACGCCGGGACAGGGAATGGCATACGAGCAGTACTTC CASRTPGQGMAYEQYF
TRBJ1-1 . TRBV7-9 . TGTTCCAGCAGCTCTCCGGGACAACTGAACACTGAAGCTTTCTTT CSSSSPGQLNTEAFF
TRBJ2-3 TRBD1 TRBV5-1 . TGCGCCAGCAGCTTGGGCCCCCGACAGGGGGGGACAGATACGCAGTATTTT CASSLGPRQGGTDTQYF
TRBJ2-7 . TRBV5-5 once TGTGCCAGCAGCTTTCAGGGTGGACCCGTCTACGAGCAGTACTTC CASSFQGGPVYEQYF
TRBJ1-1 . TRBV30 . TGTGCCTGGACCAAAGGGCAGGGCAACACTGAAGCTTTCTTT CAWTKGQGNTEAFF
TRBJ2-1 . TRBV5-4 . TGTGCCAGCAGCCGACAGGAGTACAATGAGCAGTTCTTC CASSRQEYNEQFF
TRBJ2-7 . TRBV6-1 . TGTGCCAGCAGTGTTGAGACAGATTACGAGCAGTACTTC CASSVETDYEQYF
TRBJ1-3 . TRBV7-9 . TGTGCCAGCAGTCAAAAGGGGCAGGGTAGTAAAAACACCATATATTTT CASSQKGQGSKNTIYF
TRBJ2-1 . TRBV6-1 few TGTGCCAGCAGTGAGTTGGGGGGAAGCAATGAGCAGTTCTTC CASSELGGSNEQFF
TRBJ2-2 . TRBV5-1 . TGCGCCAGCAGCTTGTCAGGCACCCCCGTAGAGCTGTTTTTT CASSLSGTPVELFF
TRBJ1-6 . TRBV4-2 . TGTGCCAGCAGCCCGGGACACGCCTTGGGGCCCCTCCACTTT CASSPGHALGPLHF
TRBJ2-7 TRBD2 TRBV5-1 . TGCGCCAGCAGCTTGGATGGGGGGGAGGGTGAGCAGTACTTC CASSLDGGEGEQYF
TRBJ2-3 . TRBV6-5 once TGTGCCAGCAGTTACAGCAGGGGCCTCACAGATACGCAGTATTTT CASSYSRGLTDTQYF
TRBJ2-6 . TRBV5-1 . TGCGCCAGCAGCTCGGGGGACCTCTCTGGGGCCAACGTCCTGACTTTC CASSSGDLSGANVLTF
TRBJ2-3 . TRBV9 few TGTGCCAGCAGCGTAGAACAGGGAAACACAGATACGCAGTATTTT CASSVEQGNTDTQYF
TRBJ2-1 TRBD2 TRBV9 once TGTGCCAGCAGCGTAGCTCCAGCGGGGGAACTCTACAATGAGCAGTTCTTC CASSVAPAGELYNEQFF
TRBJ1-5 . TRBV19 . TGTGCCAGTAGCCAGGACAGAATAAGAGGCCAGCCCCAGCATTTT CASSQDRIRGQPQHF
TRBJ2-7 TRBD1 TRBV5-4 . TGTGCCAGCGGGACAGGGGGTAATGGCTACGAGCAGTACTTC CASGTGGNGYEQYF
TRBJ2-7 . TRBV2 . TGTGCCAGCAGTGGGGAGGTCTCCTACGAGCAGTACTTC CASSGEVSYEQYF
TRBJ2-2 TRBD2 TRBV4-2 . TGTGCCAGCAGCCAACTAGCGGGGGGGCGGGGGGAGCTGTTTTTT CASSQLAGGRGELFF
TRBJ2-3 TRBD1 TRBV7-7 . TGTGCCAGCAGCGTTAGACAGGGGGCAACAGATACGCAGTATTTT CASSVRQGATDTQYF
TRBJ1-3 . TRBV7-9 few TGTGCCAGCAGCTCCTTTGACAGTAGGGGAAACACCATATATTTT CASSSFDSRGNTIYF
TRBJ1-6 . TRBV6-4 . TGTGCCAGCAGTGACACGAGTAGATCACCCCTCCACTTT CASSDTSRSPLHF
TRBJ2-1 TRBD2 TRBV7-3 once TGTGCCAGCAGCTTCCTAGCGGGGGCCAACAATGAGCAGTTCTTC CASSFLAGANNEQFF
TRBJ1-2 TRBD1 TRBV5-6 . TGTGCCAGCAGCTTGGGATGGACAGGGGGCGGCTATGGCTACACCTTC CASSLGWTGGGYGYTF
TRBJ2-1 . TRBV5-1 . TGCGCCAGCAGCTTCCCGAGCCAAAGCTCCTACAATGAGCAGTTCTTC CASSFPSQSSYNEQFF
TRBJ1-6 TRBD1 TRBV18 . TGTGCCAGCTCACGGGAGACCGGGACAGCGAATTCACCCCTCCACTTT CASSRETGTANSPLHF
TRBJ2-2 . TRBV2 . TGTGCCAGCTTCGGGCAGGGTGCCGGGGAGCTGTTTTTT CASFGQGAGELFF
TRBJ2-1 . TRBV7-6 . TGTGCCAGCAGCTTACATGACAGAAACTACAATGAGCAGTTCTTC CASSLHDRNYNEQFF
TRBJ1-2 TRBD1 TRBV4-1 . TGCGCCAGCAGCCAGAGACAGGGGGATTATGGCTACACCTTC CASSQRQGDYGYTF
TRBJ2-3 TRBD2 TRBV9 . TGTGCCAGCAGCAGAATCCAGCGGGGGGCCACAGATACGCAGTATTTT CASSRIQRGATDTQYF
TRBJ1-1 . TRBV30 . TGTGCCTGGAGTGTACGGTACGCTGAAGCTTTCTTT CAWSVRYAEAFF
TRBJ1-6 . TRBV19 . TGTGCCAGTAGTCCCGGGATCGGATTGAATAATTCACCCCTCCACTTT CASSPGIGLNNSPLHF
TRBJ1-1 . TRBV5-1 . TGCGCCAGCAGCCGGGACACTCCGAACACTGAAGCTTTCTTT CASSRDTPNTEAFF
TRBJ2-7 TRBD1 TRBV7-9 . TGTGCCAGCAGCTCCCTCGACAGGGGGCTCGAGCAGTACTTC CASSSLDRGLEQYF
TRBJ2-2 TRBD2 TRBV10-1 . TGCGCCAGCAGTCGACTAGCGGGAAACACCGGGGAGCTGTTTTTT CASSRLAGNTGELFF
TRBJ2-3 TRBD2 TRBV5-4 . TGTGCCAGCAGCTTGGAGGTGGGCGGGGGGGTAGATACGCAGTATTTT CASSLEVGGGVDTQYF
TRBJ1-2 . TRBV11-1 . TGTGCCAGCAGTTTCGGGAGCTATGGCTACACCTTC CASSFGSYGYTF
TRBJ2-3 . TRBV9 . TGTGCCAGCAGCGTAATATCTAGCGGCACAGATACGCAGTATTTT CASSVISSGTDTQYF
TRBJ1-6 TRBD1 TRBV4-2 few TGTGCCAGCAGCCACGACAGGGACGGGTCACCCCTCCACTTT CASSHDRDGSPLHF
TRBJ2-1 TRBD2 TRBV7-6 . TGTGCCAGCAGCTTAGGAACTAGCGGATCCAATGAGCAGTTCTTC CASSLGTSGSNEQFF
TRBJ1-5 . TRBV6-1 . TGTGCCAGCACACAGGACCTAAATCAGCCCCAGCATTTT CASTQDLNQPQHF
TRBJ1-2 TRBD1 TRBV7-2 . TGTGCCAGCAGCGGGCGACAGGGGGGAGGGGAATATGGCTACACCTTC CASSGRQGGGEYGYTF
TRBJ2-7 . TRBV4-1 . TGCGCCAGCAGCCAAGACCCCCGGGGGTTCTACGAGCAGTACTTC CASSQDPRGFYEQYF